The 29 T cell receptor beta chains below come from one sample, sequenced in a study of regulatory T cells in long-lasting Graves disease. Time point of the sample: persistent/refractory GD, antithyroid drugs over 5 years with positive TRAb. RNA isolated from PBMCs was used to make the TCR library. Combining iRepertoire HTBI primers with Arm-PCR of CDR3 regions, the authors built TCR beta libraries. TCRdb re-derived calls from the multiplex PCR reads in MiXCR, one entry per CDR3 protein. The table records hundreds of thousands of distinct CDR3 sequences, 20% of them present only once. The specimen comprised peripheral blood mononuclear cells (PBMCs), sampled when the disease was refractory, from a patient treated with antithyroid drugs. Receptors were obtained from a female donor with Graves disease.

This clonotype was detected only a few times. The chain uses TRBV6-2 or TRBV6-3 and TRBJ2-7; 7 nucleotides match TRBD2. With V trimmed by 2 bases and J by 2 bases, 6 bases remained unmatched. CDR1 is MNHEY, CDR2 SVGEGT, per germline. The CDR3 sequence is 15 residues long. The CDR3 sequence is CASSYAWTRPYEQYF. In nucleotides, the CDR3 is TGTGCCAGCAGTTACGCCTGGACTAGACCCTACGAGCAGTACTTC.

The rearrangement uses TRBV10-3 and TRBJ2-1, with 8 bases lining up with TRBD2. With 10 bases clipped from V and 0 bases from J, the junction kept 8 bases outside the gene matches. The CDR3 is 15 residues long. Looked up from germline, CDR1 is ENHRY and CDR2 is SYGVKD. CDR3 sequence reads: CATNGGGASYNEQFF. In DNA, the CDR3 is TGTGCCACCAACGGGGGGGGAGCCTCCTACAATGAGCAGTTCTTC.

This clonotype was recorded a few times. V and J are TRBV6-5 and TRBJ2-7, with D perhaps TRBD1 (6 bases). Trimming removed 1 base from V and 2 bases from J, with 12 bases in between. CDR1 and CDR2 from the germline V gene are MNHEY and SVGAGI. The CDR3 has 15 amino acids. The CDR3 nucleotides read TGTGCCAGCAGTTACTACCCTGCAGGGGCCTACGAGCAGTACTTC. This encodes CASSYYPAGAYEQYF.

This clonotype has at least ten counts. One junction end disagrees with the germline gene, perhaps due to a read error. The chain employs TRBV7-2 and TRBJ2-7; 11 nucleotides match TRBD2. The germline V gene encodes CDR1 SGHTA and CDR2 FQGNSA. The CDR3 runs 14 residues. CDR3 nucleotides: TGTGCCAGCAGTTTAGCGGGAGGGCCTTACGAGCAGTACTTC. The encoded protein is CASSLAGGPYEQYF.

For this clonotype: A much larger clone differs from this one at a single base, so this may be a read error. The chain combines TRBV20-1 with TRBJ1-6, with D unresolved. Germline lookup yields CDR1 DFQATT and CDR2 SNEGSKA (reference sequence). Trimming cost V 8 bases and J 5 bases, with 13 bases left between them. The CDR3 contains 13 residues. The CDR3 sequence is CSTVASDNSPLHF. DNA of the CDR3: TGCAGTACCGTGGCCAGTGATAATTCACCCCTCCACTTT.

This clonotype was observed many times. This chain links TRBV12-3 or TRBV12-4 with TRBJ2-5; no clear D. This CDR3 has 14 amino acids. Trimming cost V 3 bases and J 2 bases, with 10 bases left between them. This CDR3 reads CASSLGPAQETQYF. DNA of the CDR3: TGTGCCAGCAGTTTGGGCCCGGCACAAGAGACCCAGTACTTC.

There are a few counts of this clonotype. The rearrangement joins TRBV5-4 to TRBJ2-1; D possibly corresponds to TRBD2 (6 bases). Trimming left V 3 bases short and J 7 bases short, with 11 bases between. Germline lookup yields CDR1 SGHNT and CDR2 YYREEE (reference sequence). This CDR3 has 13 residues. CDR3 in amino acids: CASSSIAVNEQFF. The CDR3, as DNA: TGTGCCAGCAGCTCTATAGCGGTAAATGAGCAGTTCTTC. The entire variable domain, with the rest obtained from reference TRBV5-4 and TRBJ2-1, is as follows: ETGVTQSPTHLIKTRGQQVTLRCSSQSGHNTVSWYQQALGQGPQFIFQYYREEENGRGNFPPRFSGLQFPNYSSELNVNALELDDSALYLCASSSIAVNEQFFGPGTRLTVL.

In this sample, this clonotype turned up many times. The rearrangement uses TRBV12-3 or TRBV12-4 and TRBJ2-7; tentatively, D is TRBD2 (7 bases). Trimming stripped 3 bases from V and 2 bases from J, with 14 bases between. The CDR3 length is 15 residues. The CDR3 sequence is CASSLEGGDTYEQYF. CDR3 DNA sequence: TGTGCCAGCAGTTTGGAAGGGGGGGACACCTACGAGCAGTACTTC.

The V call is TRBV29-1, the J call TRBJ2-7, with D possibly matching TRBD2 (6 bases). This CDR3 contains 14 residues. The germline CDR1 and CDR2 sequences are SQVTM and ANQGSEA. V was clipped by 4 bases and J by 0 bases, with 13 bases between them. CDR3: CSVAYGGSSYEQYF. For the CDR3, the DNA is TGCAGCGTTGCCTATGGGGGGAGCTCCTACGAGCAGTACTTC.

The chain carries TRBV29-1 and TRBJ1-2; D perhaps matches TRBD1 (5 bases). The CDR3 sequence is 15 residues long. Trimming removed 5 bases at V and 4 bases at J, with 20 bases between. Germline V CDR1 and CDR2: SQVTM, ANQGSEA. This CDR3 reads CSVSPGRGPAYGYTF. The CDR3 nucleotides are TGCAGCGTTTCCCCTGGGAGGGGTCCCGCCTATGGCTACACCTTC. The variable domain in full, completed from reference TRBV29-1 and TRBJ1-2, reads SAVISQKPSRDICQRGTSLTIQCQVDSQVTMMFWYRQQPGQSLTLIATANQGSEATYESGFVIDKFPISRPNLTFSTLTVSNMSPEDSSIYLCSVSPGRGPAYGYTFGSGTRLTVV.

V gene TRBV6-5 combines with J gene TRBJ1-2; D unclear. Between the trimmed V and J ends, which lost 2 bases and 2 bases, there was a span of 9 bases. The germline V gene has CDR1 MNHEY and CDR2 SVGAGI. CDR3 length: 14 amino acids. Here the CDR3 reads CASSYGHTNYGYTF. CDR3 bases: TGTGCCAGCAGTTACGGGCATACGAACTATGGCTACACCTTC.

CDR3 DNA sequence: TGTGCCAGCAGCTTGGGACCTATGCCCGTTTACGAGCAGTACTTC. It is translated as CASSLGPMPVYEQYF. The V gene is TRBV5-6, the J gene TRBJ2-7; D is undetermined. The CDR3 length is 15 residues. Germline V gene lookup returns CDR1 SGHDT and CDR2 YYEEEE. Trimming left V 0 bases short and J 4 bases short, with 14 bases between.

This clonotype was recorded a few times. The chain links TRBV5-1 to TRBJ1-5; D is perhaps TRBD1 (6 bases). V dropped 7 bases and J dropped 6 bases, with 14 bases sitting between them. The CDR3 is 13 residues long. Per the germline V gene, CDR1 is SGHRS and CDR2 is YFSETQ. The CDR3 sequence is CASGHRVGQPQHF. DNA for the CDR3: TGCGCCAGCGGCCACAGGGTAGGTCAGCCCCAGCATTTT.

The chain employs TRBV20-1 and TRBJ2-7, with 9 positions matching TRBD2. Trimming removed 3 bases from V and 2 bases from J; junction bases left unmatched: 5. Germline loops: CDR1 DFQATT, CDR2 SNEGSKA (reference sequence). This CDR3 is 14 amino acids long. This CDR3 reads CSARPTSGTYEQYF. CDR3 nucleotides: TGCAGTGCTAGGCCGACTAGCGGAACCTACGAGCAGTACTTC.

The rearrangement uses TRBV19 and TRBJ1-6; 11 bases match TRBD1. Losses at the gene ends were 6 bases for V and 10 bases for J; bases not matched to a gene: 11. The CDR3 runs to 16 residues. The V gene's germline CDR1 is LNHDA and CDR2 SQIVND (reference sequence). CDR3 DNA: TGTGCCAGTAGCTCCTCCGGGACAGGGGGTTGGTCACCCCTCCACTTT. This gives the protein CASSSSGTGGWSPLHF.

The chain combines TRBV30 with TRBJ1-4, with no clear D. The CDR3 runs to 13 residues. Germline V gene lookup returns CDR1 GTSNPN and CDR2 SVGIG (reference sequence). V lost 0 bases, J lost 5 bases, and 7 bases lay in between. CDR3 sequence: CAWSVAGNEKLFF. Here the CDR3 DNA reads TGTGCCTGGAGTGTGGCAGGAAATGAAAAACTGTTTTTT.

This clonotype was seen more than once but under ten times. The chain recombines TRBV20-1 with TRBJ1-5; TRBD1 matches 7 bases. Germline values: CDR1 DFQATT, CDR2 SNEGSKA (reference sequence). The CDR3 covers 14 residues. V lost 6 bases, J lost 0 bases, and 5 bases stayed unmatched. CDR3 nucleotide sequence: TGCAGTGCCCAGACAGGGCATAGCAATCAGCCCCAGCATTTT. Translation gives CSAQTGHSNQPQHF.

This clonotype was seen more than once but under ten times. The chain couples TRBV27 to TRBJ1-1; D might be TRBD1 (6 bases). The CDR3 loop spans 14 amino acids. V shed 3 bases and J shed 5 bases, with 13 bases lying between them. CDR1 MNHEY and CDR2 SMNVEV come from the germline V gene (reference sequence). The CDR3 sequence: CASSFGGLVTEAFF. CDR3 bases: TGTGCCAGCAGTTTTGGGGGGCTGGTAACTGAAGCTTTCTTT.

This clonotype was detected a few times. The chain's CDR3 is CSARDPRSSYNSPLHF. For the CDR3, the DNA is TGCAGTGCTAGAGATCCCCGAAGCTCCTATAATTCACCCCTCCACTTT. The chain employs TRBV20-1 and TRBJ1-6; no clear D gene. V dropped 0 bases and J dropped 0 bases, with 9 bases sitting between them. The CDR3 totals 16 residues. Germline CDR1 DFQATT, CDR2 SNEGSKA (reference sequence).

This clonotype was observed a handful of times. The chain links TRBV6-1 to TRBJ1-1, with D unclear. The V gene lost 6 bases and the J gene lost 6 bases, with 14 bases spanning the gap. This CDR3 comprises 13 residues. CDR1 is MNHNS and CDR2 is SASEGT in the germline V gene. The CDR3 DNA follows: TGTGCCAGCAGCCTCCGGCAAGGTTCTGAAGCTTTCTTT. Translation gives CASSLRQGSEAFF.

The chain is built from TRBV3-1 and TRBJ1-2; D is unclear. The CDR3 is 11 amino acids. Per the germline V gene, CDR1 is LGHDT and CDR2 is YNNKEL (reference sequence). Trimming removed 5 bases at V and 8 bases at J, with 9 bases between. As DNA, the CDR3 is TGTGCCAGCAGCTTAGGCTGGGGCTACACCTTC. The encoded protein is CASSLGWGYTF.

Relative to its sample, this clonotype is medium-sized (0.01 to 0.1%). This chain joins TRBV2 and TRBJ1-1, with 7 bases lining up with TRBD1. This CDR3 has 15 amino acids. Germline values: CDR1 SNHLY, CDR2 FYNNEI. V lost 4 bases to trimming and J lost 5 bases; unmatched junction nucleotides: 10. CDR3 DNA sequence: TGTGCCAGCAGTGGAGGAAGAGGGGACAGAACTGAAGCTTTCTTT. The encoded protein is CASSGGRGDRTEAFF.

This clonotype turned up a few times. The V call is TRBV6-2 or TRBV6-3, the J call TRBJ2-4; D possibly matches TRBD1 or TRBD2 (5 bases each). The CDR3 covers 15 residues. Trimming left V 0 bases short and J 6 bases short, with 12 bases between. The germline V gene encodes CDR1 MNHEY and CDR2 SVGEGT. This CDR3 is CASSYSRVGTNIQYF. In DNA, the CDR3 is TGTGCCAGCAGTTACTCGCGAGTAGGGACAAACATTCAGTACTTC.

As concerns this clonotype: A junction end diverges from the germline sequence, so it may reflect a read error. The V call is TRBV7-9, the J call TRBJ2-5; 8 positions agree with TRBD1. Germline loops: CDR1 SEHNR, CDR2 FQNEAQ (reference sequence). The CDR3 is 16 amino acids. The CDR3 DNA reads TGTGCCAGCAGCTTAGCCCCTACCAGGGGGCAAGAGACCCTGTACTTC. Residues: CASSLAPTRGQETLYF. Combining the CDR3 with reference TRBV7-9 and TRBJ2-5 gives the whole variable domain DTGVSQNPRHKITKRGQNVTFRCDPISEHNRLYWYRQTLGQGPEFLTYFQNEAQLEKSRLLSDRFSAERPKGSFSTLEIQRTEQGDSAMYLCASSLAPTRGQETLYFGPGTRLLVL.

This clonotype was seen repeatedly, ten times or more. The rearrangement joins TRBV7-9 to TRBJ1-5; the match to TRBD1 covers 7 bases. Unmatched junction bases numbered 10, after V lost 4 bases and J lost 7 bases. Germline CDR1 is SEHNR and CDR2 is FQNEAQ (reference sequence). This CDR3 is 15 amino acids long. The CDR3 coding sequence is TGTGCCAGCAGCTCGGGACAGATCGTTGGCCAGCCCCAGCATTTT. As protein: CASSSGQIVGQPQHF.

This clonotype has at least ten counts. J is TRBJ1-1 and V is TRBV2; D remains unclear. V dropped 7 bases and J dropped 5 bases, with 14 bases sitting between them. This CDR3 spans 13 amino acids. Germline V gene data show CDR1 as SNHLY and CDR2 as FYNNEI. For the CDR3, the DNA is TGTGCCAGCACCGAAACGGGGAGGACTGAAGCTTTCTTT. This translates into CASTETGRTEAFF.

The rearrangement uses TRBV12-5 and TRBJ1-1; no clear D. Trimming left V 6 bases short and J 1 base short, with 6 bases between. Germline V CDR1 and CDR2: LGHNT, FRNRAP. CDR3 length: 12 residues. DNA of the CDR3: TGTGCTAGTGGACCTTGGAACACTGAAGCTTTCTTT. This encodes CASGPWNTEAFF.

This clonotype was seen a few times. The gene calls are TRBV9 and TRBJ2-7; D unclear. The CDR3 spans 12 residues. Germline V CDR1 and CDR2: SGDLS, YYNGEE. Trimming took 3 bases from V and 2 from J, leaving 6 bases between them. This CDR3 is CASSGNTYEQYF. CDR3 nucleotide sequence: TGTGCCAGCAGCGGGAATACCTACGAGCAGTACTTC.

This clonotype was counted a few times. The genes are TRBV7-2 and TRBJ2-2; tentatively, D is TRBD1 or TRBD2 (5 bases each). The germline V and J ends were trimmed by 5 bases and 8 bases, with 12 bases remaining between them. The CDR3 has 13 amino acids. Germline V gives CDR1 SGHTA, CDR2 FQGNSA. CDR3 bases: TGTGCCAGCAGCCCGGGGACGTTAGGGGAGCTGTTTTTT. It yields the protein CASSPGTLGELFF. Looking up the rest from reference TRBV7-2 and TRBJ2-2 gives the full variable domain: GAGVSQSPSNKVTEKGKDVELRCDPISGHTALYWYRQSLGQGLEFLIYFQGNSAPDKSGLPSDRFSAERTGGSVSTLTIQRTQQEDSAVYLCASSPGTLGELFFGEGSRLTVL.